This T cell receptor beta chain was found in a study of blood T cell repertoires in COVID-19. Generated by immunoSEQ multiplex PCR, the TCRdb table keeps only in-frame clones and is missing some. The table records over 250,000 clones, approximately 90% of them present only once. This clonotype was obtained from a woman between 25 and 40 years old with COVID-19, enrolled during active disease. Source material: peripheral blood.

The CDR3 DNA follows: TGTGCCAGCAGCCCTCGACAGCTACTAAAGACTGAAGCTTTCTTT. The encoded protein is CASSPRQLLKTEAFF. The chain uses TRBV7-9 and TRBJ1-1; D possibly corresponds to TRBD1 (5 bases). With 5 bases removed from V and 5 bases from J, the gap between germline ends came to 18 bases. The CDR3 loop spans 15 amino acids. Germline-derived CDR1 and CDR2 are SEHNR and FQNEAQ (reference sequence).